This paragraph covers one TCR beta chain sequence. The data stem from a study of blood T cell repertoires in COVID-19. Background on the study: From T cells, B-cell-depleted T cells, or PBMCs came the material, which was cDNA or gDNA.

The CDR3 loop spans 16 amino acids. Germline CDR1 MDHEN, CDR2 SYDVKM. Trimming took 5 bases from V and 5 from J; bases not matched to a gene: 9. Sequencing used immunoSEQ multiplex PCR; TCRdb keeps in-frame clones, though not all of them. Of roughly 50,000 clones listed, more than 75% are singletons. This TCR was sampled from a woman aged 55 to 70 with acute or convalescent COVID-19. The chain recombines TRBV28 with TRBJ2-1; TRBD2 aligns across 10 bases. The sequenced sample consisted of peripheral blood. Written as DNA, the CDR3 is TGTGCCAGCAGTAACTCCCTAGCGGGGGATAACAATGAGCAGTTCTTC. Translation gives CASSNSLAGDNNEQFF.